This T cell receptor beta chain is from a study of vaccination effects on CD4 cells after COVID-19. Notes on the study in general: Both infection-induced and vaccine-induced clones contracted markedly at late post-vaccination timepoints.

Looked up from germline, CDR1 is SGHNT and CDR2 is YYREEE (reference sequence). The CDR3 contains 16 residues. The V segment lost 2 bases and the J segment 0 bases; nucleotides outside the gene matches: 3. Sequencing was preceded by expansion of antigen-specific CD4+ T cells with viral peptide pools in the ViraFEST assay. Isolation of CD4+ T cells took place after 10 days of culture. Vaccine administered to participants consisted of two doses of either BNT162b2 or mRNA-1273. None of these healthy vaccinees had been infected with SARS-CoV-2 before vaccination. Each culture had half its medium swapped for IL-2 medium on days 3 and 7. Clones were read by immunoSEQ multiplex PCR, and TCRdb kept only the in-frame ones, dropping some. The data hold about 50,000 clones, with 65% to 75% observed a single time. For this clone: The target antigen is unknown.

The rearrangement uses TRBV5-4 and TRBJ1-5; 9 nucleotides agree with TRBD1. The sequence was obtained from a human donor who received a COVID-19 vaccine. The input for sequencing was CD4+ T cells from PBMCs cultured with HCoV-OC43 spike peptides, taken after COVID-19 vaccination. This sample's subset: HCoV-OC43 spike overlapping peptide pool stimulation. The CDR3 spells CASSLMTGGSNQPQHF. CDR3 sequence (DNA): TGTGCCAGCAGCTTAATGACAGGGGGTAGCAATCAGCCCCAGCATTTT.